The source of this T cell receptor beta chain is a study of neoadjuvant nivolumab and ipilimumab in lung cancer. Study-wide results and caveats: Higher pretherapy blood TCR richness went with higher resected-tumor richness. From pretherapy to surgery, tumor richness and clonality rose with dual therapy.

Notes on this clone: The antigen remains unidentified.

Germline V gene sequence: CDR1 SGHTS, CDR2 YDEGEE. CDR3 length: 15 residues. V lost 4 bases and J lost 0, with 10 bases in between. The repertoire was sequenced with immunoSEQ multiplex PCR; TCRdb's copy has only in-frame clones and lacks some. Found here are 30,000 to 35,000 clones, under 95% of them singletons; the top ten hold 2% to 2.5%. The sequenced sample was peripheral blood, obtained after neoadjuvant nivolumab, alone or with ipilimumab, at or shortly before surgery. This rearrangement joins TRBV5-8 to TRBJ2-2; D ambiguous. This clonotype was sampled from an adult with non-small cell lung cancer. CDR3 in DNA: TGTGCCAGCAGCATATATAACGCGAACACCGGGGAGCTGTTTTTT. This encodes CASSIYNANTGELFF.